A single sample is the source of the 10 T cell receptor beta chains below, sequenced in a study of technical replicates of blood from several donors. The table came from immunoSEQ multiplex PCR; TCRdb's copy has only in-frame clones and leaves some out. Among tens of thousands of clones listed, 95% to 96% were seen once. The sequenced sample was T cells isolated from PBMCs. The receptors originated from a human donor in good health.

The chain couples TRBV6-6 to TRBJ2-7; a weak D match, TRBD1 (6 bases). Germline V gene lookup returns CDR1 MNHNY and CDR2 SVGAGI (reference sequence). Trimming left V 7 bases short and J 4 bases short, with 23 bases between. The CDR3 has 16 amino acids. The CDR3 protein is CASIGDATGWGYEQYF. CDR3 DNA sequence: TGTGCCAGCATAGGGGATGCTACAGGGTGGGGATACGAGCAGTACTTC.

V and J are TRBV6-5 and TRBJ2-1; possibly TRBD1 for D (6 bases). V lost 5 bases and J 7 bases, leaving 12 bases between the germline ends. The CDR3 runs to 13 residues. Looked up from germline, CDR1 is MNHEY and CDR2 is SVGAGI. The CDR3 nucleotides are TGTGCCAGCAGTACCACAGGGTTTAATGAGCAGTTCTTC. This sequence encodes CASSTTGFNEQFF.

This clone showed up just once. DNA for the CDR3: TGTGCCTTACAGGGAAGTACTAATGAAAAACTGTTTTTT. As protein: CALQGSTNEKLFF. J is TRBJ1-4 and V is TRBV30; tentative D call: TRBD1 (6 bases). Trimming took 7 bases from V and 2 from J, leaving 11 bases between them. The CDR3 has 13 residues. Germline-derived CDR1 and CDR2 are GTSNPN and SVGIG (reference sequence).

The chain couples TRBV27 to TRBJ2-5; 7 positions match TRBD1. Germline V lookup: CDR1 MNHEY, CDR2 SMNVEV (reference sequence). The CDR3 totals 13 residues. V was pared by 6 bases and J by 5 bases, with 6 bases of the junction left unmatched. CDR3 in amino acids: CASRHRGMETQYF. The CDR3, as DNA: TGTGCCAGCAGGCACAGGGGAATGGAGACCCAGTACTTC.

This clone has a single count. This chain links TRBV29-1 with TRBJ2-1; maybe TRBD2 (6 bases). The CDR3 has 15 residues. With 5 bases removed from V and 0 bases from J, the gap between germline ends came to 14 bases. Looked up from germline, CDR1 is SQVTM and CDR2 is ANQGSEA. The CDR3 DNA reads TGCAGCGTTCCCCCTCACGGGAGCTCCTACAATGAGCAGTTCTTC. This codes for CSVPPHGSSYNEQFF.

The rearrangement links TRBV30 to TRBJ2-1; D perhaps matches TRBD1 (5 bases). Germline V gene sequence: CDR1 GTSNPN, CDR2 SVGIG (reference sequence). The CDR3 contains 14 residues. Trimming took 2 bases from V and 8 from J, leaving 16 bases between them. The CDR3 reads CAWSQGSRLDEQFF. The CDR3 nucleotides are TGTGCCTGGAGTCAGGGAAGTCGTCTCGATGAGCAGTTCTTC. Using reference TRBV30 and TRBJ2-1 for the parts outside the CDR3, the full variable domain is SQTIHQWPATLVQPVGSPLSLECTVEGTSNPNLYWYRQAAGRGLQLLFYSVGIGQISSEVPQNLSASRPQDRQFILSSKKLLLSDSGFYLCAWSQGSRLDEQFFGPGTRLTVL.

As concerns this clone: The junction does not match germline at one end; this may be a read error. The J gene is TRBJ2-7, the V gene TRBV7-7; D remains unclear. The CDR3 has 13 amino acids. In germline, CDR1 is SSHAT, CDR2 FNYEAQ (reference sequence). CDR3 bases: TGTGCTAGCAGCTTAACACGCAACTACGAGCAGTACTTC. It is translated as CASSLTRNYEQYF.

In this sample, this clone turned up once. The chain carries TRBV11-2 and TRBJ2-7, with D perhaps TRBD1 (6 bases). The CDR3 is 15 residues long. Looked up from germline, CDR1 is SGHAT and CDR2 is FQNNGV. The V and J ends lost 1 base and 4 bases respectively, with 14 bases between them. The CDR3 nucleotides read TGTGCCAGCAGCTTAGGGCAGGGGTATTTTTACGAGCAGTACTTC. Its protein is CASSLGQGYFYEQYF.

This clone was seen a single time. J is TRBJ1-2 and V is TRBV30, with 8 bases fitting TRBD1. Looked up from germline, CDR1 is GTSNPN and CDR2 is SVGIG (reference sequence). This CDR3 is built from 15 residues. Trimming took 4 bases from V and 8 from J; bases not matched to a gene: 15. This chain's CDR3 is CAWNVGVQGASGYTF. CDR3 nucleotide sequence: TGTGCCTGGAATGTAGGCGTCCAGGGGGCTAGCGGCTACACCTTC. Full variable domain (outside the CDR3, taken from reference TRBV30 and TRBJ1-2): SQTIHQWPATLVQPVGSPLSLECTVEGTSNPNLYWYRQAAGRGLQLLFYSVGIGQISSEVPQNLSASRPQDRQFILSSKKLLLSDSGFYLCAWNVGVQGASGYTFGSGTRLTVV.

The chain combines TRBV10-3 with TRBJ2-1; D may be TRBD1 (5 bases). The V gene's germline CDR1 is ENHRY and CDR2 SYGVKD. The CDR3 length is 14 residues. The V end was cut by 3 bases, the J end by 6 bases, with 12 bases between. The CDR3 nucleotides read TGTGCCATCAGTGAAGGCAGGGAAGTCAATGAGCAGTTCTTC. Its protein is CAISEGREVNEQFF.